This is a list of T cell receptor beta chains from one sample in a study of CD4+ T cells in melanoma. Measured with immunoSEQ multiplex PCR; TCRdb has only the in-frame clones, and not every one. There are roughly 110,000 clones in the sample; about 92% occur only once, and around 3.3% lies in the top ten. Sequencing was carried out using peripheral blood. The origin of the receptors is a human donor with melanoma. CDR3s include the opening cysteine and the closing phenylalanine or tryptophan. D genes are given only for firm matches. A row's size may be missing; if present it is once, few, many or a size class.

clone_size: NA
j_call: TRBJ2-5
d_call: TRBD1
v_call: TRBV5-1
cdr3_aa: CASSLSGQGAVETQYF
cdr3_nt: TGCGCCAGCAGCTTGTCGGGACAGGGGGCCGTGGAGACCCAGTACTTC

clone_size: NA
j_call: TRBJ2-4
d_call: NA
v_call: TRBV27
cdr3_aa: CASSIRERDIQYF
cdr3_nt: TGTGCCAGCAGCATAAGGGAGCGGGACATTCAGTACTTC

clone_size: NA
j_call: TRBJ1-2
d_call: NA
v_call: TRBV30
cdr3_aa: CAWTLGGGGYTF
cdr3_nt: TGTGCCTGGACTCTTGGAGGGGGTGGCTACACCTTC

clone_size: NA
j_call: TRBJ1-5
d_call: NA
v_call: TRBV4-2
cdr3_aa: CASSQAGIESQPQHF
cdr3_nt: TGTGCCAGCAGCCAAGCAGGAATTGAAAGTCAGCCCCAGCATTTT

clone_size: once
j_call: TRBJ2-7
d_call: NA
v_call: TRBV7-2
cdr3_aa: CASTRSSVSYEQYF
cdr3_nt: TGTGCCAGCACCCGATCTAGCGTCAGCTACGAGCAGTACTTC

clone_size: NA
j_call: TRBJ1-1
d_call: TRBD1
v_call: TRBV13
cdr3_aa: CASSSGTGTANTEAFF
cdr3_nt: TGTGCCAGCAGCTCCGGGACAGGGACAGCGAACACTGAAGCTTTCTTT

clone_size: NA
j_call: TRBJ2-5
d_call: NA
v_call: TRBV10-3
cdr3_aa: CATGAGFEETQYF
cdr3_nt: TGTGCCACGGGGGCGGGTTTCGAAGAGACCCAGTACTTC

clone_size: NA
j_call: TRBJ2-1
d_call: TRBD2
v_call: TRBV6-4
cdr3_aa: CASSDSGSGRATEQFF
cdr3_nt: TGTGCCAGCAGTGACTCGGGTAGCGGGAGGGCCACTGAGCAGTTCTTC

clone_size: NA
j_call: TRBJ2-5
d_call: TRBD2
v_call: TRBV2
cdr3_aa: CASSRAGGGSETQYF
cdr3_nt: TGTGCCAGCAGTAGAGCGGGGGGCGGCTCGGAGACCCAGTACTTC

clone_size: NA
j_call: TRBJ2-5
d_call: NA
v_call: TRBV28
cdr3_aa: CASSPGPPYQETQYF
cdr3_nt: TGTGCCAGCAGTCCAGGACCGCCGTACCAAGAGACCCAGTACTTC

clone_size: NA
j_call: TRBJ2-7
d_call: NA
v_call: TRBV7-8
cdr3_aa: CASSLQGPLGYEQYF
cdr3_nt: TGTGCCAGCAGCCTGCAGGGTCCCCTTGGGTACGAGCAGTACTTC

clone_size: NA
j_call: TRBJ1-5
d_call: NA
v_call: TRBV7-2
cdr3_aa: CASSIGQSQPQHF
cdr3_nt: TGTGCCAGCAGCATCGGACAGAGTCAGCCCCAGCATTTT

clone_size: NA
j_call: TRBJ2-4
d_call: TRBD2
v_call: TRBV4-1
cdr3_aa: CASSPPGSGGLKNIQYF
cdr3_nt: TGCGCCAGCAGCCCCCCGGGTAGCGGGGGGCTCAAAAACATTCAGTACTTC

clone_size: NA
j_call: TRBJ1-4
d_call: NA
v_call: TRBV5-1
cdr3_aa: CASSLEGGGNEKLFF
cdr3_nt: TGCGCCAGCAGCTTGGAGGGGGGAGGAAATGAAAAACTGTTTTTT

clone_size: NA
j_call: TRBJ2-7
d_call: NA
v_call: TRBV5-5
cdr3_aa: CASSLVRGTSYEQYF
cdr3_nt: TGTGCCAGCAGCTTGGTGCGGGGGACATCCTACGAGCAGTACTTC

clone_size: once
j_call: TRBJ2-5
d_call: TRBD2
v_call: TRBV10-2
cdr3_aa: CASKRLAPTETQYF
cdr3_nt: TGCGCCAGCAAACGACTAGCGCCGACGGAGACCCAGTACTTC

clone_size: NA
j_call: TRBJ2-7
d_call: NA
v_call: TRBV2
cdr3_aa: CASGSNEQYF
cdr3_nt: TGTGCCAGCGGTAGCAACGAGCAGTACTTC

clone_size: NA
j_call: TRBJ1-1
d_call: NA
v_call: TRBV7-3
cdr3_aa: CASSLFMNTEAFF
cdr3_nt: TGTGCCAGCAGCTTATTCATGAACACTGAAGCTTTCTTT

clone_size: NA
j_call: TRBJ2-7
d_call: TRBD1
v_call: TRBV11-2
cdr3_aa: CASSQGVGSYEQYF
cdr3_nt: TGTGCCAGCAGCCAGGGGGTAGGGAGCTACGAGCAGTACTTC

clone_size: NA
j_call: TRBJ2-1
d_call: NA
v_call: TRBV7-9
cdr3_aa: CASSFLVPDEQFF
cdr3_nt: TGTGCCAGCAGCTTCCTAGTTCCGGATGAGCAGTTCTTC

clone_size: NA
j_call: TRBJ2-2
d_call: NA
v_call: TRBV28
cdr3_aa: CASSPPYGVNGELFF
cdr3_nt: TGTGCCAGCAGTCCACCTTATGGGGTGAACGGGGAGCTGTTTTTT

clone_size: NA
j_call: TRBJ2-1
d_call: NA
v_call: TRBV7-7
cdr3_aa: CASSLDRHNEQFF
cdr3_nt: TGTGCCAGCAGCCTAGACAGGCACAATGAGCAGTTCTTC

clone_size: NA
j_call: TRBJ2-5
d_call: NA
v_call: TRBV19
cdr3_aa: CASSLLVGGATQYF
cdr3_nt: TGTGCCAGTAGCCTTCTCGTAGGGGGGGCGACCCAGTACTTC

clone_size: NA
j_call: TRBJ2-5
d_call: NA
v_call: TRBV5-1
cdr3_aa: CASCRRQGEGETQYF
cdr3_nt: TGCGCCAGCTGCCGGCGGCAGGGAGAGGGAGAGACCCAGTACTTC

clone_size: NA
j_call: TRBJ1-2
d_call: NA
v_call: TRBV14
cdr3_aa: CASSQVSAYGYTF
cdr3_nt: TGTGCCAGCAGCCAAGTATCCGCCTATGGCTACACCTTC

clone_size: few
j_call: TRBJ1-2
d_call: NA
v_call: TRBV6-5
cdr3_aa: CASSYQKQGPLGYTF
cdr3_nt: TGTGCCAGCAGTTACCAGAAACAGGGCCCCCTTGGCTACACCTTC

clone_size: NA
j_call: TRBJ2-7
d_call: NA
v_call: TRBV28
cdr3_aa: CASSSPGQSYEQYF
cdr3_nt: TGTGCCAGCAGCTCCCCGGGCCAATCCTACGAGCAGTACTTC

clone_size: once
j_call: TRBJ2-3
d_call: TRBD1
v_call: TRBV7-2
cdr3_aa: CASSLARGQDTQYF
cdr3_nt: TGTGCCAGCAGCTTAGCCAGGGGGCAAGATACGCAGTATTTT

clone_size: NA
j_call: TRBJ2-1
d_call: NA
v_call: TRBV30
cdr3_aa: CAWTLGFDNEQFF
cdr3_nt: TGTGCCTGGACGTTGGGTTTTGACAATGAGCAGTTCTTC

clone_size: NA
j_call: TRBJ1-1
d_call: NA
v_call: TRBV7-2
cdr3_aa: CASSLYLNTEAFF
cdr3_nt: TGTGCCAGCAGCTTATACTTGAACACTGAAGCTTTCTTT

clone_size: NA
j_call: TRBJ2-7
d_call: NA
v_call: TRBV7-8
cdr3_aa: CASSLGLRRYEQYF
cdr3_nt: TGTGCCAGCAGCTTAGGCTTACGGAGATACGAGCAGTACTTC

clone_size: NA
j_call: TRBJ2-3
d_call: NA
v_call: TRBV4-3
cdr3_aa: CASSQDGQLSTDTQYF
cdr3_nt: TGCGCCAGCAGCCAAGATGGGCAGCTTAGCACAGATACGCAGTATTTT

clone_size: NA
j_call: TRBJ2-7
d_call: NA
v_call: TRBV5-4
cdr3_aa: CASSTNYEQYF
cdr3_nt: TGTGCCAGCAGCACTAACTACGAGCAGTACTTC

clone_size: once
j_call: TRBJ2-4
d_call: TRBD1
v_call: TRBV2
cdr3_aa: CASSVQGAQNIQYF
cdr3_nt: TGTGCCAGCAGTGTACAGGGGGCCCAAAACATTCAGTACTTC

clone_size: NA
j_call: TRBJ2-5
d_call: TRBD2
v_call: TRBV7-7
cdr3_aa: CASSLGLAGTGTQYF
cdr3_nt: TGTGCCAGCAGCTTAGGACTAGCGGGGACAGGGACCCAGTACTTC

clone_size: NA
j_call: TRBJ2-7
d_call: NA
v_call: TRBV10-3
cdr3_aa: CAISDTRERSYEQYF
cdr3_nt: TGTGCCATCAGCGACACTAGGGAGAGGTCCTACGAGCAGTACTTC

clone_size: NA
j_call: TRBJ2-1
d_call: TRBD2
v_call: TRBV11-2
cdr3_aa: CASSLAGTTNEQFF
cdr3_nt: TGTGCCAGCAGCTTAGCTGGGACTACAAATGAGCAGTTCTTC

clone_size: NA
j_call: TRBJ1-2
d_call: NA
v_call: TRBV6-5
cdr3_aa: CASSSRAGGYTF
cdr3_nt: TGTGCCAGCAGTTCCAGGGCGGGTGGCTACACCTTC

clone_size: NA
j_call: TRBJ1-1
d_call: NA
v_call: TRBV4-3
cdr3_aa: CASSQDRGANTEAFF
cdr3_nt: TGCGCCAGCAGCCAAGATCGCGGGGCGAACACTGAAGCTTTCTTT

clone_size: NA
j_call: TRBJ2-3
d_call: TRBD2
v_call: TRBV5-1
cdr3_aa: CASSLRAGGLADTQYF
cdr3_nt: TGCGCCAGCAGCCTGCGAGCGGGGGGATTGGCAGATACGCAGTATTTT

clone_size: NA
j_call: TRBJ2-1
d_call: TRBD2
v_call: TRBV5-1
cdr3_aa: CASSLRGGDNEQFF
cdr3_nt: TGCGCCAGCAGCTTGCGGGGAGGGGACAATGAGCAGTTCTTC

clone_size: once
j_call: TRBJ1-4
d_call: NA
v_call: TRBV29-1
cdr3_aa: CSAYDRPNEKLFF
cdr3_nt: TGCAGCGCCTACGACAGACCTAATGAAAAACTGTTTTTT

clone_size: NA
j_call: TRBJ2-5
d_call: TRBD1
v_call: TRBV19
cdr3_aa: CASSSGQGETQYF
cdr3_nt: TGTGCCAGTAGTAGCGGACAGGGGGAGACCCAGTACTTC

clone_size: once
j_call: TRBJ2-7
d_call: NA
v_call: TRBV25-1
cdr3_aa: CASSLFYEQYF
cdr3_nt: TGTGCCAGCAGCCTTTTCTACGAGCAGTACTTC

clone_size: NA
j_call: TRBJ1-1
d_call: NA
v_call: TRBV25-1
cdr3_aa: CASSSNLGRYTEAFF
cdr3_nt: TGTGCCAGCAGTTCCAATTTAGGGCGGTACACTGAAGCTTTCTTT

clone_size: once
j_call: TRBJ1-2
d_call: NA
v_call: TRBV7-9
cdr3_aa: CASSLEDGNYGYTF
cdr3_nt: TGTGCCAGCAGCTTAGAAGACGGGAACTATGGCTACACCTTC

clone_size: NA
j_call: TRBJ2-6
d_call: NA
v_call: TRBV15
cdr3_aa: CATSIGSFSGANVLTF
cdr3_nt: TGTGCCACCAGCATAGGGAGTTTCTCTGGGGCCAACGTCCTGACTTTC

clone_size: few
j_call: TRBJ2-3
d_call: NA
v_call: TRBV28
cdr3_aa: CCASSMDSTDTQYF
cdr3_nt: NA

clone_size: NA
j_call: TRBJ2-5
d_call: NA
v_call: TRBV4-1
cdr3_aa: CASSLVGSETQYF
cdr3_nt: TGCGCCAGCAGCCTTGTGGGCAGTGAGACCCAGTACTTC

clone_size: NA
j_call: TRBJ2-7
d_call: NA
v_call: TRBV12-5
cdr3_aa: CATSLGGDLYEQYF
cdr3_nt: TGTGCTACGTCCCTCGGGGGCGATCTGTACGAGCAGTACTTC